This T cell receptor beta chain was retrieved from a study of T cell changes during pregnancy in multiple sclerosis. V dropped 6 bases and J dropped 5 bases, with 14 bases sitting between them. CDR1 LNHDA and CDR2 SQIVND come from the germline V gene (reference sequence). This CDR3 has 14 residues. Data came from immunoSEQ multiplex PCR; TCRdb stores just in-frame clones and leaves some out. The data contain 35,000 to 45,000 clones, 85% to 95% of them seen just once; the ten biggest clones take up 1% to 1.5%. This sequence joins TRBV19 and TRBJ2-1, with D tentatively TRBD2 (5 bases). The sequence was obtained from a female donor with multiple sclerosis, enrolled in a pregnancy study. Sequencing input: peripheral blood. CDR3 amino acids: CASSRLAKNNEQFF. DNA of the CDR3: TGTGCCAGTAGCCGGTTAGCGAAGAACAATGAGCAGTTCTTC.